This T cell receptor beta chain was captured by sequencing in a study of CD8 T cells in ankylosing spondylitis. Study-level results: Some of these motif variants have turned up before, in reports on reactive arthritis synovial fluid and blood. The authors reported significant enrichment of disease-linked clones in matched ankylosing spondylitis synovial fluid.

Comments on this clonotype: Antigen: not known.

Making the TCR beta libraries involved quantitative 5'-RACE with molecular barcodes. MiXCR was run by TCRdb on the 5' RACE reads, yielding one entry per CDR3 protein. Found here are about 400,000 distinct CDR3 sequences, 20% to 25% of them singletons; the top ten hold approximately 14%. Trimming took off 2 bases at V and 7 bases at J, with 21 bases between the two ends. Germline V gene data show CDR1 as SGHVS and CDR2 as FQNEAQ. This CDR3 has 17 residues. The clonotype originates from a male donor with ankylosing spondylitis or in good health (not recorded which). The sample consisted of blood, either unsorted or a sorted T cell fraction (not recorded which). The V call is TRBV7-8, the J call TRBJ2-1, with D perhaps assigned TRBD1 or TRBD2 (5 bases each). CDR3 in amino acids: CASSLWYEGRERNEQFF. DNA for the CDR3: TGTGCCAGCAGCTTATGGTACGAGGGGAGAGAGCGGAATGAGCAGTTCTTC.